Presented here are 5 T cell receptor beta chains from one specimen sequenced in a study of T cells in Graves' hyperthyroidism and ophthalmopathy (dated by TCRdb to between 2018 and 2021). Preparation of the library involved multiplex PCR. TCRdb names Illumina HiSeq 2000 as the instrument used. The TCR beta CDR3 regions were amplified from RNA transcripts. The TCR CDR3 was subjected to a first round of RT-PCR using the HTBI primer set and the Qiagen OneStep RT-PCR kit. In-frame beta chains were kept once TCRdb had trimmed the public reads at Q25 with fastp and called clones with MiXCR. Merged by CDR3 protein, the rows form single entries marked with the most common genes and DNA. In this sample the table shows about 580,000 distinct CDR3 sequences, roughly 13% of which occur a single time. The ten top clones hold roughly 5.5% of the sample. The sequenced sample consisted of blood. The receptors here all came from a woman in her thirties with Graves' hyperthyroidism that later progressed to Graves' ophthalmopathy.

This clonotype was counted at least ten times. The rearrangement uses TRBV15 and TRBJ2-3, with D unresolved. From germline, CDR1 is LNHNV and CDR2 YYDKDF (reference sequence). This CDR3 contains 14 residues. V shed 3 bases and J shed 2 bases, with 9 bases lying between them. DNA for the CDR3: TGTGCCACCAGCAGGGAAAGGACCACAGATACGCAGTATTTT. It translates to CATSRERTTDTQYF.

This clonotype was recorded at least ten times. The CDR3 region has the DNA TGTGCCAGCAGCTCCGAATACGAGCAGTACTTC. The encoded protein is CASSSEYEQYF. The chain carries TRBV12-3 or TRBV12-4 and TRBJ2-7; no definite D call. Trimming took 6 bases from V and 4 from J, leaving 7 bases between them. The CDR3 sequence is 11 residues long.

This rearrangement joins TRBV7-9 to TRBJ2-4; D gene unclear. The V gene lost 1 base and the J gene lost 0 bases, with 7 bases spanning the gap. The CDR3 extends over 15 amino acids. Germline CDR1 and CDR2: SEHNR and FQNEAQ (reference sequence). In nucleotides, the CDR3 is TGTGCCAGCAGCTTAGGTACAGCAGCCAAAAACATTCAGTACTTC. Its protein product is CASSLGTAAKNIQYF.

This clonotype showed up many times. The rearrangement joins TRBV7-3 to TRBJ2-7, with unresolved D. CDR3 length equals 15 residues. CDR1 is SGHTA and CDR2 is FQGTGA in the germline V gene. The ends were cut back, 5 bases at V and 6 bases at J, with 20 bases in the middle. This chain's CDR3 is CASSPTPGPLSEQYF. The CDR3 DNA is TGTGCCAGCAGCCCCACCCCGGGTCCACTGAGCGAGCAGTACTTC.

Ten or more counts support this clonotype. The rearrangement links TRBV2 to TRBJ1-5; a possible D gene is TRBD1 (6 bases). The V gene's germline CDR1 is SNHLY and CDR2 FYNNEI. CDR3 length: 14 amino acids. Trimming removed 6 bases at V and 4 bases at J, with 13 bases between. This chain's CDR3 is CASSQEQGNQPQHF. CDR3 in DNA: TGTGCCAGCAGCCAGGAACAGGGTAATCAGCCCCAGCATTTT.